The 31 T cell receptor beta chains below were found in one sample sequenced in a study of T cell responses to AZD1222 COVID-19 vaccine. TCRdb keeps only in-frame clones here, not all; method: immunoSEQ multiplex PCR. The sample lists around 120,000 clones, about 88% occurring once. This specimen consisted of peripheral blood, obtained on day 0 of AZD1222 vaccination. These receptors all come from an adult in good health.

The rearrangement links TRBV5-1 to TRBJ2-1; 11 bases map to TRBD2. CDR1 SGHRS and CDR2 YFSETQ come from the germline V gene. Germline trimming cut 4 bases from V and 0 bases from J; bases unmatched to any gene: 3. There are 16 residues in the CDR3. The CDR3 nucleotides read TGCGCCAGCAGCCCACTAGCGGGGGCCTCCTACAATGAGCAGTTCTTC. This encodes CASSPLAGASYNEQFF.

The chain carries TRBV28 and TRBJ2-3; TRBD2 matches at 7 bases. V was clipped by 6 bases and J by 2 bases; unmatched bases: 11. The CDR3 loop spans 16 amino acids. Per the germline V gene, CDR1 is MDHEN and CDR2 is SYDVKM. CDR3 coding DNA: TGTGCCAGCAGGACCCCCGGGAGGCGGAACACAGATACGCAGTATTTT. This codes for CASRTPGRRNTDTQYF. The whole variable domain, remainder taken from reference TRBV28 and TRBJ2-3, is DVKVTQSSRYLVKRTGEKVFLECVQDMDHENMFWYRQDPGLGLRLIYFSYDVKMKEKGDIPEGYSVSREKKERFSLILESASTNQTSMYLCASRTPGRRNTDTQYFGPGTRLTVL.

A single count supports this clone. The rearrangement links TRBV19 to TRBJ1-2, with TRBD1 matching 9 bases. The trim removed 8 bases at V and 6 bases at J, leaving 4 bases unmatched. The CDR3 consists of 12 residues. CDR1 and CDR2 from the germline V gene are LNHDA and SQIVND (reference sequence). The CDR3 DNA reads TGTGCCAGTTTAAGGACAGGGGATGGCTACACCTTC. This codes for CASLRTGDGYTF.

This chain connects TRBV19 to TRBJ1-1; 9 bases are shared with TRBD1. Germline values: CDR1 LNHDA, CDR2 SQIVND (reference sequence). Trimming took 7 bases from V and 4 from J; bases not matched to a gene: 7. This CDR3 has 14 amino acids. In DNA, the CDR3 is TGTGCCAGTACTCCGACAGGGGGAGGCACTGAAGCTTTCTTT. This gives the protein CASTPTGGGTEAFF.

In this sample, this clone turned up a few times. This sequence joins TRBV2 and TRBJ2-5, with D maybe TRBD2 (6 bases). Germline CDR1 reads SNHLY; CDR2 reads FYNNEI. The CDR3 runs to 12 residues. V dropped 3 bases and J dropped 4 bases, with 6 bases sitting between them. The CDR3 here is CASSEGGETQYF. The CDR3 DNA sequence: TGTGCCAGCAGTGAGGGGGGAGAGACCCAGTACTTC.

The rearrangement links TRBV19 to TRBJ2-3; 7 bases agree with TRBD1. CDR1 is LNHDA, CDR2 SQIVND, per germline (reference sequence). J gave up 1 base and V 3 bases, and 7 bases lay outside the gene matches. CDR3 length: 16 amino acids. The CDR3 sequence is CASSMRAGGRTDTQYF. CDR3 DNA: TGTGCCAGTAGTATGAGGGCAGGGGGACGCACAGATACGCAGTATTTT.

The chain uses TRBV24-1 and TRBJ2-5; D may be TRBD1 or TRBD2 (5 bases each). Germline V gene lookup returns CDR1 KGHDR and CDR2 SFDVKD. Between the trimmed V and J ends, which lost 3 bases and 4 bases, there was a span of 17 bases. The CDR3 loop spans 16 amino acids. The CDR3 region is CATSDTRSAGGETQYF. Written as DNA, the CDR3 is TGTGCCACCAGTGATACGCGGTCGGCTGGGGGAGAGACCCAGTACTTC.

The rearrangement links TRBV28 to TRBJ1-3, with D hard to call. There are 16 residues in the CDR3. The germline V and J ends were trimmed by 5 bases and 0 bases, with 14 bases remaining between them. CDR1 is MDHEN, CDR2 SYDVKM, per germline. The CDR3 coding sequence is TGTGCCAGCAGTGCTTTGGAAGGACGCTCTGGAAACACCATATATTTT. Its protein is CASSALEGRSGNTIYF. Full variable domain (rest looked up from reference TRBV28 and TRBJ1-3): DVKVTQSSRYLVKRTGEKVFLECVQDMDHENMFWYRQDPGLGLRLIYFSYDVKMKEKGDIPEGYSVSREKKERFSLILESASTNQTSMYLCASSALEGRSGNTIYFGEGSWLTVV.

The V gene is TRBV29-1, the J gene TRBJ1-2; no firm D call. Trimming removed 6 bases at V and 4 bases at J, with 12 bases between. The CDR3 loop spans 12 amino acids. The germline V gene encodes CDR1 SQVTM and CDR2 ANQGSEA. The chain's CDR3 is CSVKLGTYGYTF. In nucleotides, the CDR3 is TGCAGCGTAAAACTGGGAACCTATGGCTACACCTTC.

The gene calls are TRBV9 and TRBJ2-1, with D possibly matching TRBD2 (6 bases). CDR1 is SGDLS, CDR2 YYNGEE, per germline. Trimming took 3 bases from V and 5 from J, leaving 15 bases between them. This CDR3 has 15 residues. CDR3: CASSARGSGHNEQFF. The CDR3 DNA follows: TGTGCCAGCAGCGCCCGGGGTAGCGGTCACAATGAGCAGTTCTTC.

This sequence joins TRBV24-1 and TRBJ2-3, with a possible D match to TRBD2 (5 bases). Germline lookup yields CDR1 KGHDR and CDR2 SFDVKD. The V end lost 0 bases, the J end lost 6 bases, and 6 bases lay between the germline ends. The CDR3 consists of 13 residues. The CDR3 sequence: CATSDLVADTQYF. DNA for the CDR3: TGTGCCACCAGTGATTTGGTAGCGGATACGCAGTATTTT.

The chain is built from TRBV12-3 or TRBV12-4 and TRBJ2-7, with D unclear. The CDR3 totals 13 residues. Trimming shortened V by 4 bases and J by 2 bases, and 9 bases separated the two germline ends. CDR3 nucleotides: TGTGCCAGCAGTTCCGGAACCCCCTACGAGCAGTACTTC. It translates to CASSSGTPYEQYF.

J is TRBJ1-2 and V is TRBV19; D remains unclear. The germline gives CDR1 LNHDA, CDR2 SQIVND (reference sequence). The CDR3 spans 15 residues. Deletions cut 0 bases from V and 10 bases from J, with 18 bases between. For the CDR3, the DNA is TGTGCCAGTAGTATAGAGAGGGCAGCAGGAGCCTCCTACACCTTC. As protein: CASSIERAAGASYTF.

The J gene is TRBJ2-2, the V gene TRBV19; TRBD2 might be the D (5 bases). The V gene's germline CDR1 is LNHDA and CDR2 SQIVND (reference sequence). CDR3 length: 14 amino acids. V was cut by 7 bases and J by 4 bases, with 13 bases left in between. The CDR3 reads CASKTGKSTGELFF. In DNA, the CDR3 is TGTGCCAGTAAAACGGGAAAGTCCACCGGGGAGCTGTTTTTT.

The CDR3 loop reads CASSPGRSKSYGYTF. The DNA for the CDR3 is TGTGCCAGCAGTCCCGGGAGAAGTAAGTCCTATGGCTACACCTTC. The chain employs TRBV28 and TRBJ1-2; D remains unclear. The CDR3 loop spans 15 amino acids. Trimming stripped 5 bases from V and 4 bases from J, with 17 bases between. CDR1 is MDHEN and CDR2 is SYDVKM in the germline V gene.

The chain joins TRBV5-6 to TRBJ1-1; 11 nucleotides align to TRBD1. V lost 3 bases, J lost 5 bases, and 6 bases stayed unmatched. The CDR3 is 15 residues long. CDR1 is SGHDT and CDR2 is YYEEEE in the germline V gene. The chain's CDR3 is CASSSTGQGGTEAFF. For the CDR3, the DNA is TGTGCCAGCAGCTCCACGGGACAGGGGGGGACTGAAGCTTTCTTT.

The J gene is TRBJ2-1, the V gene TRBV4-1; 7 bases agree with TRBD2. The CDR3 spans 16 residues. CDR1 and CDR2 from the germline V gene are MGHRA and YSYEKL. The V gene end was trimmed by 4 bases and the J gene end by 0 bases; junction bases not matched to a gene: 6. The CDR3 here is CASSPLERGSYNEQFF. The CDR3, as DNA: TGCGCCAGCAGCCCTCTGGAGCGGGGCTCCTACAATGAGCAGTTCTTC.

The V and J genes are TRBV7-9 and TRBJ2-3; the D gene could be TRBD1 or TRBD2 (5 bases each). Trimming left V 1 base short and J 4 bases short, with 6 bases between. Germline values: CDR1 SEHNR, CDR2 FQNEAQ (reference sequence). CDR3 length equals 13 residues. The CDR3 coding sequence is TGTGCCAGCAGCTTAGGGGGACCAGATACGCAGTATTTT. Protein sequence: CASSLGGPDTQYF.

V is TRBV27 and J is TRBJ2-7; 10 nucleotides match TRBD1. The CDR3 contains 16 residues. After removal of 5 bases from V and 6 bases from J, the junction contained 13 bases not matched to a gene. The V gene's germline CDR1 is MNHEY and CDR2 SMNVEV (reference sequence). The CDR3 protein is CASSVTYPGQGSEQYF. CDR3 sequence (DNA): TGTGCCAGCAGTGTAACATATCCGGGACAGGGGAGCGAGCAGTACTTC.

The rearrangement links TRBV6-2 or TRBV6-3 to TRBJ1-1; D gene uncertain. Trimming stripped 2 bases from V and 1 base from J, with 8 bases between. This CDR3 contains 14 residues. The germline V gene encodes CDR1 MNHEY and CDR2 SVGEGT. The CDR3 region has the DNA TGTGCCAGCAGTTACCAGAGACAGAACACTGAAGCTTTCTTT. Protein: CASSYQRQNTEAFF.

This clone has just a few counts. The chain employs TRBV11-3 and TRBJ2-3; 9 bases line up with TRBD1. The CDR3 spans 15 residues. The germline CDR1 and CDR2 sequences are SGHNT and YENEEA. Germline trimming cut 5 bases from V and 1 base from J; bases unmatched to any gene: 4. The CDR3 reads CASSTRQGGTDTQYF. DNA for the CDR3: TGTGCCAGCAGCACTCGACAGGGGGGCACAGATACGCAGTATTTT.

This chain links TRBV7-3 with TRBJ2-7; weak D call: TRBD2 (6 bases). In germline, CDR1 is SGHTA, CDR2 FQGTGA. This CDR3 contains 13 residues. The V gene lost 3 bases and the J gene lost 4 bases, with 10 bases spanning the gap. Here the CDR3 DNA reads TGTGCCAGCAGCTTTGGGGGAGGTTACGAGCAGTACTTC. As protein: CASSFGGGYEQYF.

The chain couples TRBV7-2 to TRBJ2-3; D remains unclear. The CDR3 is made up of 12 amino acids. CDR1 is SGHTA, CDR2 FQGNSA, per germline. V was cut by 3 bases and J by 6 bases, with 7 bases left in between. CDR3 amino acids: CASSFRSDTQYF. As DNA, the CDR3 is TGTGCCAGCAGCTTCCGGTCGGATACGCAGTATTTT.

V is TRBV5-3 and J is TRBJ1-2; 8 bases are shared with TRBD1. TRBV5-3 has ORF status, its function being uncertain. The CDR3 contains 14 residues. The V gene end was trimmed by 0 bases and the J gene end by 5 bases; junction bases not matched to a gene: 3. Here the CDR3 reads CARSLDQGAYGYTF. DNA for the CDR3: TGTGCCAGAAGCTTGGACCAGGGGGCTTATGGCTACACCTTC.

The CDR3 here is CASKGMANNQPQHF. DNA of the CDR3: TGTGCCAGTAAAGGCATGGCGAACAATCAGCCCCAGCATTTT. This sequence joins TRBV19 and TRBJ1-5; D not resolved. V lost 7 bases and J lost 3, with 13 bases in between. The CDR3 has 14 residues. Germline V gene data show CDR1 as LNHDA and CDR2 as SQIVND (reference sequence).

This chain links TRBV12-3 or TRBV12-4 with TRBJ1-1; possible D gene TRBD1, 5 bases. V was shortened by 5 bases and J by 6 bases, with 13 bases between the two germline ends. The CDR3 is 13 residues long. This CDR3 reads CASSRGLPPEAFF. Here the CDR3 DNA reads TGTGCCAGCAGTAGGGGACTGCCGCCTGAAGCTTTCTTT.

In nucleotides, the CDR3 is TGTGCCAGCAGCGGAATTTGGGGGGCGCGACAGCCCCAGCATTTT. This translates into CASSGIWGARQPQHF. The chain combines TRBV3-1 (or the pseudogene TRBV3-2) with TRBJ1-5; D possibly corresponds to TRBD1 (6 bases). Per germline, CDR1 LGHDT and CDR2 YNNKEL (reference sequence). V lost 5 bases to trimming and J lost 7 bases, with 18 bases between them. There are 15 residues in the CDR3.

This clone has a single count. The DNA for the CDR3 is TGTGCCTGGAGTGTACGGCGGGATTGGGCTGAGCAGTTCTTC. This translates into CAWSVRRDWAEQFF. The chain has TRBV30 and TRBJ2-1, with a possible D match to TRBD2 (6 bases). V was cut by 0 bases and J by 9 bases, with 15 bases left in between. This CDR3 comprises 14 residues. The germline CDR1 and CDR2 sequences are GTSNPN and SVGIG (reference sequence). Using reference TRBV30 and TRBJ2-1 for the parts outside the CDR3, the full variable domain is SQTIHQWPATLVQPVGSPLSLECTVEGTSNPNLYWYRQAAGRGLQLLFYSVGIGQISSEVPQNLSASRPQDRQFILSSKKLLLSDSGFYLCAWSVRRDWAEQFFGPGTRLTVL.

In this sample, this clone turned up once. The V and J genes are TRBV2 and TRBJ1-1; D uncertain. The CDR3 has 13 residues. V lost 3 bases and J lost 1, with 6 bases in between. From germline, CDR1 is SNHLY and CDR2 FYNNEI. The CDR3 DNA reads TGTGCCAGCAGTGATCAGAGGAACACTGAAGCTTTCTTT. It yields the protein CASSDQRNTEAFF.

The J gene is TRBJ1-3, the V gene TRBV11-2; possibly TRBD1 for D (5 bases). CDR1 SGHAT and CDR2 FQNNGV come from the germline V gene. V lost 0 bases and J 4 bases, leaving 10 bases between the germline ends. The CDR3 has 15 amino acids. The CDR3 DNA reads as TGTGCCAGCAGCTTAGAGTCGGCAGGGGGAAACACCATATATTTT. Protein sequence: CASSLESAGGNTIYF.

Worth noting for this clone: One junction end disagrees with the germline gene, perhaps due to a read error. This rearrangement joins TRBV6-1 to TRBJ2-5; a weak D match, TRBD2 (5 bases). The CDR3 extends over 16 amino acids. The germline V gene encodes CDR1 MNHNS and CDR2 SASEGT. In DNA form, the CDR3 reads TGTGCCAGCAGTGAACGGAGGTTGGGGTTTCAAGGGACCCAGTACTTC. Translating it yields CASSERRLGFQGTQYF.